This TCR beta chain is drawn from a study of T cells in Graves' hyperthyroidism and ophthalmopathy. Turning to the study itself: The initial diagnosis was the point when peripheral blood was collected, ahead of any treatment.

Amplified TCR beta CDR3 regions came from RNA transcripts. An initial round of RT-PCR targeting the TCR CDR3 relied on the HTBI primer set. One entry per CDR3 protein results from TCRdb running MiXCR on the multiplex PCR reads. The sample lists hundreds of thousands of distinct CDR3 sequences, less than 25% occurring once. Study-wide results and caveats: Clonotypes that were expanded in thyroid above 0.001 mostly appeared in blood too. Ophthalmopathy cases were set apart from stable hyperthyroidism by a 13 V-J model.

Investigators excluded patients with uncontrolled infection, other autoimmune disease, pregnancy or lactation. The CDR3 loop spans 16 amino acids. Trimming took 5 bases from V and 8 from J; bases not matched to a gene: 11. Germline lookup yields CDR1 MNHGY and CDR2 SVAAGI. For this clonotype: Its antigen remains unidentified.

This TCR was sampled from a man aged 25-40 years with Graves' ophthalmopathy. The sample taken for sequencing was blood. The chain employs TRBV6-9 and TRBJ2-2, with 10 bases that match TRBD2. CDR3 nucleotides: TGTGCCAGCAGTGCCCTAGCGGGAGAGGGTGGAGGGGAGCTGTTTTTT. Its protein is CASSALAGEGGGELFF.